This TCR beta chain was sequenced for a study of blood T cell repertoires in COVID-19. About the study: Acute and convalescent COVID-19 specimens originated in the United States, Italy and Spain. Sources were T cells, B-cell-depleted T cells, or PBMCs; the material itself was cDNA or gDNA.

In the authors' methods: Amplification from reference gene primers served as the basis for estimated nucleated cell counts. The repertoire was sequenced with immunoSEQ multiplex PCR; TCRdb's copy has only in-frame clones and lacks some. Clone size and V and J calls were adopted from that table, with D and trimming inferred from the DNA. The data show about 190,000 clones, around nine tenths seen once. V lost 2 bases, J lost 5 bases, and 6 bases lay in between. The V gene's germline CDR1 is SEHNR and CDR2 FQNEAQ (reference sequence). The CDR3 loop spans 12 amino acids. The receptor's source is a man in his forties with active or convalescent COVID-19. Source material: peripheral blood. This sequence joins TRBV7-9 and TRBJ2-5; D not resolved. The CDR3 bases are TGTGCCAGCAGCTTATTGGAGGAGACCCAGTACTTC. It specifies CASSLLEETQYF.